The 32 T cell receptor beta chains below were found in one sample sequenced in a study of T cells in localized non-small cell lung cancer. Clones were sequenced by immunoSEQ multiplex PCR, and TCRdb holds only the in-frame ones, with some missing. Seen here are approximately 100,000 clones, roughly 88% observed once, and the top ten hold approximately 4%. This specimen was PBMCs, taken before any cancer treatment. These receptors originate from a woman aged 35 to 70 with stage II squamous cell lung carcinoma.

CDR3 in DNA: TGTGCCAGCAGTGAGACAGGGGACGGCTACACCTTC. As protein: CASSETGDGYTF. The chain has TRBV6-1 and TRBJ1-2, with TRBD1 identical over 8 bases. The V and J ends lost 3 bases and 8 bases, in that order; junction bases with no gene match: 2. CDR3 size: 12 residues. Germline CDR1 reads MNHNS; CDR2 reads SASEGT.

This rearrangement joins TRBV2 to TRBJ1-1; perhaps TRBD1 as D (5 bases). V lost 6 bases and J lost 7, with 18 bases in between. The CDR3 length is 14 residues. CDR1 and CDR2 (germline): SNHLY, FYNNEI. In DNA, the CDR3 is TGTGCCAGCAGGGGTGGGGCTCGTTCGGGTGAAGCTTTCTTT. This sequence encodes CASRGGARSGEAFF.

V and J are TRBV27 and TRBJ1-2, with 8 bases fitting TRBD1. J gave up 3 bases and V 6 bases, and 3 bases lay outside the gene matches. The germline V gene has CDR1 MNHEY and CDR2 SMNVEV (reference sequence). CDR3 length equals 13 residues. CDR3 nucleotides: TGTGCCAGCAGCGCAGGGGGCTACTATGGCTACACCTTC. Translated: CASSAGGYYGYTF.

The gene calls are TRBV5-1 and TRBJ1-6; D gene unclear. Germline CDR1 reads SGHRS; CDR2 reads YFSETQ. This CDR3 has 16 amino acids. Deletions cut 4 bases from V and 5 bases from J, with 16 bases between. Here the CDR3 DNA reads TGCGCCAGCAGCGTCACTTTCGTCGGGGATAATTCACCCCTCCACTTT. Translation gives CASSVTFVGDNSPLHF.

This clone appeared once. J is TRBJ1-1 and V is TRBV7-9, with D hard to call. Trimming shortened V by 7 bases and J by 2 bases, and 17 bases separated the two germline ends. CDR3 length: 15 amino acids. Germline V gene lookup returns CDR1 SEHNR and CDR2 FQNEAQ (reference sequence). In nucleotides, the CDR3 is TGTGCCAGCACTCACACCAAAAGGTATAACACTGAAGCTTTCTTT. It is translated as CASTHTKRYNTEAFF.

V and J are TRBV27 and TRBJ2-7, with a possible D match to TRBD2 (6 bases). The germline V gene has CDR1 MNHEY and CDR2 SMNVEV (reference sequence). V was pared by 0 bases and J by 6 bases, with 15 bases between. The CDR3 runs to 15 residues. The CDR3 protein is CASSLSSGGIREQYF. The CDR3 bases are TGTGCCAGCAGTTTATCGTCCGGGGGAATTCGCGAGCAGTACTTC.

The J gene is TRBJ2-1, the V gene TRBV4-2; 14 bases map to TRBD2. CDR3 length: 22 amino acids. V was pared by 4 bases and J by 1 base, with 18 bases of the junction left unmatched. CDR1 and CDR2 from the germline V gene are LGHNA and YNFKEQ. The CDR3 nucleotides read TGTGCCAGCAGCCGGGGACTAGCGGGAGAAGCAACCTCTTCACGGTCCTACAATGAGCAGTTCTTC. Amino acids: CASSRGLAGEATSSRSYNEQFF.

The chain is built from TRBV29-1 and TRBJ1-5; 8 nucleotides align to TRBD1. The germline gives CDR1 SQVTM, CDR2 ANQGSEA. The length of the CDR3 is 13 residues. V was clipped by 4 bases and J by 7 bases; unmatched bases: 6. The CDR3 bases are TGCAGCGTTGGGCAGGGGGCTCGGCAGCCCCAGCATTTT. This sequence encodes CSVGQGARQPQHF.

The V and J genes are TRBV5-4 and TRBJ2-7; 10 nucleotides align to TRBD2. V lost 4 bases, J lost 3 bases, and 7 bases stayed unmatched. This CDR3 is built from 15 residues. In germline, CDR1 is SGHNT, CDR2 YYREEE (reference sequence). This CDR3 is CASSLGLAASYEQYF. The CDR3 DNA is TGTGCCAGCAGCCTAGGACTAGCGGCGAGCTACGAGCAGTACTTC.

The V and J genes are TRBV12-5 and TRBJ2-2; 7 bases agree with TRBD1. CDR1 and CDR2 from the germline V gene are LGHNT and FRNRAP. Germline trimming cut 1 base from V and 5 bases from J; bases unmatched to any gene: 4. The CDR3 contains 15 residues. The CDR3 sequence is CASGLGDRGTGELFF. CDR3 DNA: TGTGCTAGTGGTTTGGGGGACAGAGGAACCGGGGAGCTGTTTTTT.

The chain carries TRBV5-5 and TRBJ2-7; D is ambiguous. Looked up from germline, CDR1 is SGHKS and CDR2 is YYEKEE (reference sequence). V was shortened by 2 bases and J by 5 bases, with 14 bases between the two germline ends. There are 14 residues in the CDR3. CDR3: CASSLEPVGDEQYF. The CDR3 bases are TGTGCCAGCAGCTTAGAGCCGGTTGGGGACGAGCAGTACTTC.

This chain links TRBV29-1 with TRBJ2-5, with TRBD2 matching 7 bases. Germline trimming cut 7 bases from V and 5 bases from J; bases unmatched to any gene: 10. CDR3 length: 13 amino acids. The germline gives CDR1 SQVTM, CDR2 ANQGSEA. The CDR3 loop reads CSADGLGRETQYF. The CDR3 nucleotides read TGCAGCGCCGATGGGCTCGGGAGGGAGACCCAGTACTTC.

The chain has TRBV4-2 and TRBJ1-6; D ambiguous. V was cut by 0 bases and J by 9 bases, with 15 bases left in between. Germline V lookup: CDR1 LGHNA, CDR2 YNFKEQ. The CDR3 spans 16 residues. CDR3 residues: CASSQEEALASSPLHF. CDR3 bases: TGTGCCAGCAGCCAAGAGGAGGCGCTCGCATCTTCACCCCTCCACTTT.

This CDR3 reads CASSRMTGEFYEQYF. As DNA, the CDR3 is TGTGCCAGCAGCCGAATGACAGGGGAGTTCTACGAGCAGTACTTC. The V and J genes are TRBV5-4 and TRBJ2-7; 8 bases are shared with TRBD1. V lost 4 bases and J lost 3; bases outside the gene matches: 9. Germline assignment: CDR1 SGHNT and CDR2 YYREEE (reference sequence). The CDR3 has 15 amino acids.

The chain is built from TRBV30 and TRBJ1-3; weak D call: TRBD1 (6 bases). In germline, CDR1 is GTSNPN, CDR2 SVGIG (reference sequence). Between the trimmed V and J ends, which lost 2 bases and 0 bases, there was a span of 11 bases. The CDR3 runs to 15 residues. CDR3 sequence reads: CAWSRGRGSGNTIYF. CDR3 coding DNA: TGTGCCTGGAGTAGGGGCAGGGGCTCTGGAAACACCATATATTTT. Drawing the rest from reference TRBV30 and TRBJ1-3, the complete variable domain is SQTIHQWPATLVQPVGSPLSLECTVEGTSNPNLYWYRQAAGRGLQLLFYSVGIGQISSEVPQNLSASRPQDRQFILSSKKLLLSDSGFYLCAWSRGRGSGNTIYFGEGSWLTVV.

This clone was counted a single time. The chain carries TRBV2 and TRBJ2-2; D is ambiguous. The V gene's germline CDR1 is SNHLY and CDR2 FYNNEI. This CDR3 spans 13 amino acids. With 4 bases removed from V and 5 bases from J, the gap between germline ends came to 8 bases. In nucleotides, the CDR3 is TGTGCCAGCAGTGTGTACGGGACCGGGGAGCTGTTTTTT. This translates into CASSVYGTGELFF.

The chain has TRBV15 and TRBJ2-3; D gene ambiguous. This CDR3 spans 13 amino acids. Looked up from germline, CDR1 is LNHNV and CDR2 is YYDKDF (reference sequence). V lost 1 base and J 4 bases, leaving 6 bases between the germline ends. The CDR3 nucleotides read TGTGCCACCAGCAGAGTCCGGGCAGATACGCAGTATTTT. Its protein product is CATSRVRADTQYF.

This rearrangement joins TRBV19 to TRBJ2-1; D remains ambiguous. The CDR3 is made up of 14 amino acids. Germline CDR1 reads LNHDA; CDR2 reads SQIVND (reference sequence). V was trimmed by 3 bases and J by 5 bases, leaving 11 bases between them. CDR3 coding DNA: TGTGCCAGTAGTATCGGCAGGCCCAACAATGAGCAGTTCTTC. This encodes CASSIGRPNNEQFF.

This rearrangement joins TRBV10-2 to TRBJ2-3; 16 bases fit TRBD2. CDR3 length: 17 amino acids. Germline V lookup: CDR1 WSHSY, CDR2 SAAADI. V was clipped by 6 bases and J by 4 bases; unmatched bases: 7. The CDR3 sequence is CASRGLAGGPFADTQYF. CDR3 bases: TGCGCCAGCAGGGGACTAGCGGGAGGGCCATTCGCAGATACGCAGTATTTT.

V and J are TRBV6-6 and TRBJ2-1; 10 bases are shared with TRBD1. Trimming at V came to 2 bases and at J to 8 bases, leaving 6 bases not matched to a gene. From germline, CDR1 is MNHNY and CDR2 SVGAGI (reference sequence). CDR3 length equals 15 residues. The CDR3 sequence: CASSYPTGGSHEQFF. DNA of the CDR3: TGTGCCAGCAGTTACCCGACAGGGGGCTCTCATGAGCAGTTCTTC.

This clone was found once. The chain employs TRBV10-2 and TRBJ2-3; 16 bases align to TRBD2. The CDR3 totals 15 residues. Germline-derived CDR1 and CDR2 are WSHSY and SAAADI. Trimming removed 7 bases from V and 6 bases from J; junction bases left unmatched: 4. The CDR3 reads CASMGTSGGVDTQYF. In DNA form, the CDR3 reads TGCGCCAGCATGGGGACTAGCGGGGGGGTGGATACGCAGTATTTT.

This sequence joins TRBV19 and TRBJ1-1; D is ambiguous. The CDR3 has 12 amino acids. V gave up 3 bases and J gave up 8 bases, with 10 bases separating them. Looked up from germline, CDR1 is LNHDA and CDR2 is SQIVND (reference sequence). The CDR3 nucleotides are TGTGCCAGTAGTATGGACCCTGCGGAAGCTTTCTTT. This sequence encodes CASSMDPAEAFF. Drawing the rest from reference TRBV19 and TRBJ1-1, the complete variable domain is DGGITQSPKYLFRKEGQNVTLSCEQNLNHDAMYWYRQDPGQGLRLIYYSQIVNDFQKGDIAEGYSVSREKKESFPLTVTSAQKNPTAFYLCASSMDPAEAFFGQGTRLTVV.

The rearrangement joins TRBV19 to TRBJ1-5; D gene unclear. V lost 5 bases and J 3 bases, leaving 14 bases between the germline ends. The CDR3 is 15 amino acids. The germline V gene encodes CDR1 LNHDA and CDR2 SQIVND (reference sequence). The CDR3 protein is CASSLFSTNNQPQHF. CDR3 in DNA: TGTGCCAGTAGTCTCTTCAGTACTAACAATCAGCCCCAGCATTTT.

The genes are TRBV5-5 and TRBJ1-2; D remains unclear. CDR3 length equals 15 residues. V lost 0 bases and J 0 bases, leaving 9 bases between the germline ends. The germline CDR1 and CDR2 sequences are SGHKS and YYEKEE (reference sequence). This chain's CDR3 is CASSLAFQPNYGYTF. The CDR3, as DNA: TGTGCCAGCAGCTTGGCTTTCCAGCCTAACTATGGCTACACCTTC.

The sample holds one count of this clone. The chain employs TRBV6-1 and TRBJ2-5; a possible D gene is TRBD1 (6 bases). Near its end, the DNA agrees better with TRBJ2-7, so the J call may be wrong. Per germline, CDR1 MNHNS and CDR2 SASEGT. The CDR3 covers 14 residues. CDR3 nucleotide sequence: TGTGCCAGCAGTGAGCCCCGGGACAACTACGAGCAGTACTTC. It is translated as CASSEPRDNYEQYF.

The CDR3 nucleotides are TGTGCCAGCAGACCCCAGGGGGTGGACATTCAGTACTTC. Translation: CASRPQGVDIQYF. V usage is TRBV28 and J usage is TRBJ2-4, with 7 bases matching TRBD1. V was pared by 6 bases and J by 8 bases, with 7 bases of the junction left unmatched. The CDR3 spans 13 residues. Germline-derived CDR1 and CDR2 are MDHEN and SYDVKM.

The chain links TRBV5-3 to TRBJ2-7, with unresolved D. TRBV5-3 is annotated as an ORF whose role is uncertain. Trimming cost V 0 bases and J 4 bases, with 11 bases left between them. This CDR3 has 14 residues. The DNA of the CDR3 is TGTGCCAGAAGCTTGGGACTGGCCCTTTACGAGCAGTACTTC. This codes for CARSLGLALYEQYF.

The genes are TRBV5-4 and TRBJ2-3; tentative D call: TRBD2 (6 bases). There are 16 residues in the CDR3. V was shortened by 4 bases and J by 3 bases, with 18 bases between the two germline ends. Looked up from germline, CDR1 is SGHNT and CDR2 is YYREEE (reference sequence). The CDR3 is CASSITSGRPTDTQYF. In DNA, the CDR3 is TGTGCCAGCAGCATTACGAGCGGGCGACCAACAGATACGCAGTATTTT.

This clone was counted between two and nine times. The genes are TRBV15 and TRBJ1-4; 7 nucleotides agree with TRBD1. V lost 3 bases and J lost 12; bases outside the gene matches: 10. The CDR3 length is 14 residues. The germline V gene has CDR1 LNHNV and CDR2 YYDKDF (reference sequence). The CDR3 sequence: CATSSRITGAELFF. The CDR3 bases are TGTGCCACCAGCAGCCGAATTACAGGGGCAGAACTGTTTTTT.

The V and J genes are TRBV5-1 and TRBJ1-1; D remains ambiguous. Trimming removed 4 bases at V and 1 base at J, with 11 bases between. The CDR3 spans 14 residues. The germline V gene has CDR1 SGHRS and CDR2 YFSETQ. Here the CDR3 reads CASSPSTKNTEAFF. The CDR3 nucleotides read TGCGCCAGCAGCCCGTCAACCAAGAACACTGAAGCTTTCTTT.

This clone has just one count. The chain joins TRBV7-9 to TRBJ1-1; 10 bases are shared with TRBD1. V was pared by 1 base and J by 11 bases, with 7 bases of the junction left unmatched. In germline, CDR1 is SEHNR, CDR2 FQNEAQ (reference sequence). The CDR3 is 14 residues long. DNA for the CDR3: TGTGCCAGCAGCTTAGGACAGGGGGCGGAGGATGCTTTCTTT. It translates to CASSLGQGAEDAFF.

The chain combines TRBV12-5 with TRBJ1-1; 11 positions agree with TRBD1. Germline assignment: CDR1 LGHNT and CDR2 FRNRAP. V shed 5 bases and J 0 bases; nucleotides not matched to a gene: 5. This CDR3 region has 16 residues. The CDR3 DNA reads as TGTGCTAGTGGTCCTCGGACAGGGGGCATGAACACTGAAGCTTTCTTT. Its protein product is CASGPRTGGMNTEAFF.